The rows below give T cell receptor beta chains drawn from one sample of a study of blood T cell repertoires in COVID-19. The data were produced by immunoSEQ multiplex PCR, yet TCRdb's version contains in-frame clones alone and is incomplete. Among under 85,000 clones, over 70% were seen once, and the ten largest hold about 5%. Sequencing was done on a sample of peripheral blood. These TCRs come from a middle-aged man with active COVID-19. Both conserved end residues are part of each CDR3. The order of the fields is D gene, J gene, V gene, clone size, CDR3 DNA, CDR3 protein. D genes are given only for firm matches. Size values are once, few and many counts, or a class for expanded clones, and some rows have none.

.	TRBJ2-6	TRBV6-2/TRBV6-3	few	TGTGCCAGCAGTTACTCAACACGGGGTTCTGGGGCCAACGTCCTGACTTTC	CASSYSTRGSGANVLTF
.	TRBJ2-2	TRBV19	.	TGTGCCAGTAGTATCATTCCAGGCGGGGAGCTGTTTTTT	CASSIIPGGELFF
.	TRBJ2-7	TRBV3-1/TRBV3-2	.	TGTGCCAGCAGTCAATACTCCTACGAGCAGTACTTC	CASSQYSYEQYF
TRBD1	TRBJ2-5	TRBV7-2	.	TGTGCCAGCAGCCGGGACAGGGGGCTACTCCAAGAGACCCAGTACTTC	CASSRDRGLLQETQYF
.	TRBJ2-3	TRBV27	.	TGTGCCAGCAGTTTAATGGCAGATAGCACAGATACGCAGTATTTT	CASSLMADSTDTQYF
TRBD1	TRBJ2-7	TRBV4-1	.	TGCGCCAGCAGCCCCTGGACAGGGGGAAACGAGCAGTACTTC	CASSPWTGGNEQYF
.	TRBJ1-1	TRBV9	.	TGTGCCAGCAGCCCCGAGGTAGGAGAGAACACTGAAGCTTTCTTT	CASSPEVGENTEAFF
.	TRBJ2-1	TRBV19	.	TGTGCCAGTAGTATTAGGGTGCGGGGAAACACATACAATGAGCAGTTCTTC	CASSIRVRGNTYNEQFF
TRBD2	TRBJ2-1	TRBV6-5	.	TGTGCCAGCAACCTACTAGCGGGAGGGTACAATGAGCAGTTCTTC	CASNLLAGGYNEQFF
TRBD1	TRBJ1-2	TRBV15	.	TGTGCCACCAGCAGGGACAGGGTTAGATATGGCTACACCTTC	CATSRDRVRYGYTF
.	TRBJ2-3	TRBV7-6	.	TGTGCCAGCAGCCCCGCGGGGGCCCTGGGCGCAGATACGCAGTATTTT	CASSPAGALGADTQYF
TRBD2	TRBJ2-1	TRBV6-1	.	TGTGCCAGCAGTGAAACGTTTGGGAGCGGGGTACTCCGTGAGCAGTTCTTC	CASSETFGSGVLREQFF
TRBD2	TRBJ2-3	TRBV7-9	.	TGTGCCAGCAGTTTTACTAGCGGGGGTACAGATACGCAGTATTTT	CASSFTSGGTDTQYF
.	TRBJ2-1	TRBV14	once	TGTGCCAGCAGCCCGTCCGGGGTCGATGAGCAGTTCTTC	CASSPSGVDEQFF
TRBD2	TRBJ2-1	TRBV4-2	.	TGTGCCAGCAGCCGACTAGCGGGAGCCTACAATGAGCAGTTCTTC	CASSRLAGAYNEQFF
.	TRBJ2-5	TRBV20-1	few	TGCAGTGCTCCAAGATCACAACCCCAGTACTTC	CSAPRSQPQYF
TRBD1	TRBJ2-3	TRBV5-1	.	TGCGCCAGCAGCCGGGACAGGGGGTCCACAGATACGCAGTATTTT	CASSRDRGSTDTQYF
TRBD2	TRBJ2-3	TRBV9	.	TGTGCCAGCAGCGGTAGCGGGGGGGGCACAGATACGCAGTATTTT	CASSGSGGGTDTQYF
TRBD1	TRBJ2-1	TRBV9	.	TGTGCCAGCAGCGCCCGGACAGGGGCCTACAATGAGCAGTTCTTC	CASSARTGAYNEQFF
.	TRBJ1-5	TRBV6-4	.	TGTGCCAGCAGTGACCGGCGGCCACCCAGGCCCCAGCATTTT	CASSDRRPPRPQHF
.	TRBJ2-2	TRBV19	.	TGTGCCAGTAGTATGACAGGATATTCCGGGGAGCTGTTTTTT	CASSMTGYSGELFF
TRBD2	TRBJ2-5	TRBV5-1	.	TGCGCCAGCAGCTTGGAGGCTAGCGGGGGGGAAGAGACCCAGTACTTC	CASSLEASGGEETQYF
TRBD2	TRBJ2-7	TRBV7-2	.	TGTGCCAGCAGCCCTGGACTAGCGAGTAACTACGAGCAGTACTTC	CASSPGLASNYEQYF
TRBD2	TRBJ2-5	TRBV24-1	.	TGTGCCACCAGTGACCTAGCGGGGGGGCGGGAGACCCAGTACTTC	CATSDLAGGRETQYF
.	TRBJ2-7	TRBV10-2	.	TGCGCCACCGCCAGGGAGGGGGGATCCTACGAGCAGTACTTC	CATAREGGSYEQYF
.	TRBJ1-1	TRBV18	.	TGTGCCAGCTCACCACCGGGTAGCCCGAACACTGAAGCTTTCTTT	CASSPPGSPNTEAFF
.	TRBJ2-3	TRBV18	.	TGTGCCAGCTCATCTAGTTTAGCGCACGTAAGGAATACGCAGTATTTT	CASSSSLAHVRNTQYF
TRBD2	TRBJ2-5	TRBV10-3	.	TGTGCCATCAGTGAGGCGGGGGAGGAAGAGACCCAGTACTTC	CAISEAGEEETQYF
TRBD2	TRBJ2-1	TRBV28	.	TGTGCCAGCAGTCCGGGACTAGCGGGACTGTTCTTC	CASSPGLAGLFF
TRBD1	TRBJ2-1	TRBV25-1	once	TGTGCCAGCAGTGGGACACAGGGGACAAGCTCCTACAATGAGCAGTTCTTC	CASSGTQGTSSYNEQFF
.	TRBJ2-3	TRBV7-6	.	TGTGCCAGCAGCTACTCGACTTCATCCACAGATACGCAGTATTTT	CASSYSTSSTDTQYF
.	TRBJ2-7	TRBV5-4	.	TGTGCCAGCAGCTTGGCAGACTACTCCTACGAGCAGTACTTC	CASSLADYSYEQYF
TRBD1	TRBJ1-1	TRBV5-1	.	TGCGCCAGCAGCTTGGCCAATGCAGGGGGCAGGAACACTGAAGCTTTCTTT	CASSLANAGGRNTEAFF
TRBD1	TRBJ1-5	TRBV19	.	TGTGCCAGTAGTATTCGGAGCAGGGGGCTAGGATATAGCAATCAGCCCCAGCATTTT	CASSIRSRGLGYSNQPQHF
TRBD1	TRBJ2-7	TRBV5-1	many	TGCGCCAGCAGTTATTATCCGGGACAGGGGTCCTACGAGCAGTACTTC	CASSYYPGQGSYEQYF
.	TRBJ2-7	TRBV27	.	TGTGCCAGCAGTTTATCGGAAGGACAACCTGGGCCCTACGAGCAGTACTTC	CASSLSEGQPGPYEQYF
.	TRBJ1-2	TRBV24-1	.	TGTGCCACCAGTGACCCGGAGGAGGGTAGGAGCTACACCTTC	CATSDPEEGRSYTF
.	TRBJ1-6	TRBV6-5	.	TGTGCCAGCAGTTCCCTGACAGGCTTTAATTCACCCCTCCACTTT	CASSSLTGFNSPLHF
TRBD2	TRBJ2-1	TRBV2	.	TGTGCCAGCAGTGGGGGAGGGAATGAGCAGTTCTTC	CASSGGGNEQFF
.	TRBJ2-7	TRBV11-2	.	TGTGCCAGCAGCTTAGTTCCGGGAGCCTACGAGCAGTACTTC	CASSLVPGAYEQYF
TRBD1	TRBJ2-5	TRBV7-2	.	TGTGCCAGCAGCCCGACAGGGGAAGGAGAGACCCAGTACTTC	CASSPTGEGETQYF
TRBD2	TRBJ2-1	TRBV5-1	.	TGCGCCAGCGGACTCCGGAGCGCGGGAGCCCTCTACAATGAGCAGTTCTTC	CASGLRSAGALYNEQFF
TRBD2	TRBJ2-7	TRBV4-2	once	TGTGCCAGCAGCCACCTCGGGACTAGCGGGAGGGCCGGGGAGCAGTACTTC	CASSHLGTSGRAGEQYF